This T cell receptor (beta chain) was found in a study of OX40 agonist ivuxolimab in advanced cancers. Profiling relied on immunoSEQ multiplex PCR, and the TCRdb table lists in-frame clones only, not all of them. Of 50,000 or so clones detected, around nine tenths appear once; the ten largest clones hold around 0.68%. The germline CDR1 and CDR2 sequences are MDHEN and SYDVKM. The ends were cut back, 5 bases at V and 6 bases at J, with 16 bases in the middle. CDR3 size: 14 residues. The receptor's source is an adult with an advanced solid tumor such as melanoma, head and neck, liver or kidney cancer. The sample in question was CD4+ or CD8+ T cells sorted from blood, obtained in a trial of the OX40 agonist ivuxolimab. The chain links TRBV28 to TRBJ1-2, with D tentatively TRBD1 (6 bases). The CDR3 DNA sequence: TGTGCCAGCAGTCTCTGGACAGAAGACGATGGCTACACCTTC. Its protein is CASSLWTEDDGYTF.